This record covers a single T cell receptor beta chain. What it binds is unknown. This CDR3 contains 14 residues. Deletions cut 2 bases from V and 3 bases from J, with 8 bases between. In germline, CDR1 is SGHTA, CDR2 FQGNSA. This record belongs to a study of T cell responses to AZD1222 COVID-19 vaccine. Turning to the study itself: Pooling was applied to second doses at about 4 or about 12 weeks. Study-level points and caveats: Baseline antibody screening turned up just a handful of seropositive AZD1222 recipients. In all cases, repertoires were sampled only after the peak T cell response. Clonal diversity was possibly underestimated; the donors were predominantly white British and more often female.

Assay used: immunoSEQ multiplex PCR; TCRdb lists only in-frame clones, some missing. The table lists about 140,000 clones, 75% to 95% of them singletons, with roughly 3.2% in the top ten. The receptor comes from an adult in good health. The sequencing used peripheral blood, collected on day 0 of AZD1222 vaccination. The chain carries TRBV7-2 and TRBJ2-1, with TRBD2 as a possible D gene (5 bases). CDR3 residues: CASSLSEGYNEQFF. The CDR3 DNA reads as TGTGCCAGCAGCTTAAGTGAGGGCTACAATGAGCAGTTCTTC.